Following are 13 T cell receptor beta chains from one sample sequenced in a study of T cell repertoires in cytomegalovirus infection. MiXCR, applied by TCRdb to the reads, yields one record per CDR3 protein. The table lists hundreds of thousands of distinct CDR3 sequences, around 18% of them singletons. The material sequenced was PBMCs. The receptor set was obtained from a human donor in good health (CMV status not recorded). Some clones in this sample may be carry-over from other donors' samples.

V gene TRBV12-3 or TRBV12-4 combines with J gene TRBJ2-1, with D uncertain. This CDR3 is built from 12 residues. V lost 6 bases and J lost 3, with 6 bases in between. CDR3 coding DNA: TGTGCCAGCAGCGTCGGCTACAATGAGCAGTTCTTC. It translates to CASSVGYNEQFF.

This clonotype was detected many times. The chain joins TRBV4-3 to TRBJ2-2; D possibly corresponds to TRBD1 (7 bases). CDR1 and CDR2 from the germline V gene are LGHNA and YSLEER. The V gene lost 4 bases and the J gene lost 4 bases, with 10 bases spanning the gap. The CDR3 runs to 14 residues. The DNA of the CDR3 is TGCGCCAGCAGCCGACAGGGAGGCACCGGGGAGCTGTTTTTT. Encoded protein: CASSRQGGTGELFF.

CDR3 sequence: CASSLFVAGASNEQFF. The CDR3 DNA sequence: TGTGCCAGCAGCTTGTTTGTTGCAGGGGCCTCCAATGAGCAGTTCTTC. The rearrangement uses TRBV5-5 and TRBJ2-1, with D possibly TRBD1 on 6 matching bases. The CDR3 has 16 residues. Germline lookup yields CDR1 SGHKS and CDR2 YYEKEE (reference sequence). The germline V and J ends were trimmed by 1 base and 6 bases, with 17 bases remaining between them.

This clonotype came up many times. This chain links TRBV10-3 with TRBJ2-3; 8 bases match TRBD2. This CDR3 comprises 14 residues. The V gene end was trimmed by 10 bases and the J gene end by 4 bases; junction bases not matched to a gene: 10. Germline V CDR1 and CDR2: ENHRY, SYGVKD. The CDR3 protein is CATSTSGSADTQYF. The CDR3 DNA reads as TGTGCCACAAGCACAAGCGGGAGCGCAGATACGCAGTATTTT.

In its sample, this clonotype was seen a few times. The CDR3 reads CASSRLRGSEKLFF. The DNA of the CDR3 is TGTGCCAGCAGCCGGTTAAGGGGGTCTGAAAAACTGTTTTTT. The chain is built from TRBV6-1 and TRBJ1-4, with a tentative D call TRBD1 (6 bases). V dropped 6 bases and J dropped 7 bases, with 15 bases sitting between them. Per the germline V gene, CDR1 is MNHNS and CDR2 is SASEGT. CDR3 length: 14 amino acids.

In this sample, this clonotype turned up a few times. The genes are TRBV11-2 and TRBJ2-5; 8 bases are shared with TRBD2. Trimming cost V 1 base and J 1 base; bases outside gene matches: 5. The CDR3 spans 16 residues. Germline CDR1 and CDR2: SGHAT and FQNNGV. CDR3 protein: CASSLVSGGRQETQYF. CDR3 DNA: TGTGCCAGCAGCTTAGTGAGCGGGGGCCGCCAAGAGACCCAGTACTTC.

This clonotype has more than one count but fewer than ten. The chain has TRBV19 and TRBJ2-5; D possibly matches TRBD1 or TRBD2 (5 bases each). V shed 11 bases and J shed 5 bases, with 21 bases lying between them. Germline V lookup: CDR1 LNHDA, CDR2 SQIVND (reference sequence). The length of the CDR3 is 14 residues. In nucleotides, the CDR3 is TGTGCCTCTCGGGACGCCGTAGGTGAGGAGACCCAGTACTTC. Protein sequence: CASRDAVGEETQYF.

This clonotype appeared many times. CDR3 loop: CASSLRTRWDGEQYF. CDR3 in DNA: TGTGCCAGCAGCTTAAGGACTAGATGGGACGGGGAGCAGTACTTC. V and J are TRBV7-8 and TRBJ2-7, with 7 bases that match TRBD2. The CDR3 totals 15 residues. Per the germline V gene, CDR1 is SGHVS and CDR2 is FQNEAQ. V shed 2 bases, J shed 7 bases, and the junction held 11 bases outside the gene matches.

The chain is built from TRBV29-1 and TRBJ1-1; D is uncertain. Germline assignment: CDR1 SQVTM and CDR2 ANQGSEA. The CDR3 runs to 11 residues. V dropped 5 bases and J dropped 4 bases, with 8 bases sitting between them. The CDR3 DNA reads as TGCAGCGTTTTTTGGGGCACTGAAGCTTTCTTT. Translation: CSVFWGTEAFF.

There are many counts of this clonotype. V gene TRBV6-6 combines with J gene TRBJ1-5; D might be TRBD1 (6 bases). Germline V gives CDR1 MNHNY, CDR2 SVGAGI (reference sequence). Trimming stripped 7 bases from V and 5 bases from J, with 15 bases between. The CDR3 runs to 14 residues. The CDR3 DNA reads as TGTGCCAGCAAACACAGGGTGGTGGATCAGCCCCAGCATTTT. It codes for CASKHRVVDQPQHF.

This clonotype turned up a few times. The chain recombines TRBV5-5 with TRBJ2-2; 9 bases fit TRBD2. CDR3 size: 16 residues. The V gene end was trimmed by 4 bases and the J gene end by 2 bases; junction bases not matched to a gene: 6. Germline CDR1 reads SGHKS; CDR2 reads YYEKEE (reference sequence). The CDR3 bases are TGTGCCAGCAGCCGAACCGGGACTAGCAACACCGGGGAGCTGTTTTTT. This translates into CASSRTGTSNTGELFF.

This clonotype was observed a few times. The CDR3 nucleotides are TGTGCCAGCAGCCAGCAGGGAGAGCCCCAGCATTTT. It translates to CASSQQGEPQHF. V usage is TRBV3-1 and J usage is TRBJ1-5; tentative D call: TRBD1 (5 bases). The CDR3 covers 12 residues. V was clipped by 3 bases and J by 8 bases, with 8 bases between them. The V gene's germline CDR1 is LGHDT and CDR2 YNNKEL (reference sequence). The entire variable domain, with the rest obtained from reference TRBV3-1 and TRBJ1-5, is as follows: DTAVSQTPKYLVTQMGNDKSIKCEQNLGHDTMYWYKQDSKKFLKIMFSYNNKELIINETVPNRFSPKSPDKAHLNLHINSLELGDSAVYFCASSQQGEPQHFGDGTRLSIL.

This clonotype came up many times. This chain uses TRBV7-8 with TRBJ1-5, with 7 bases identical to TRBD1. Germline V gene sequence: CDR1 SGHVS, CDR2 FQNEAQ. Trimming at V came to 4 bases and at J to 0 bases, leaving 6 bases not matched to a gene. The CDR3 is 16 residues long. For the CDR3, the DNA is TGTGCCAGCAGCTCCTCAGGGGGGATTAGCAATCAGCCCCAGCATTTT. This codes for CASSSSGGISNQPQHF.